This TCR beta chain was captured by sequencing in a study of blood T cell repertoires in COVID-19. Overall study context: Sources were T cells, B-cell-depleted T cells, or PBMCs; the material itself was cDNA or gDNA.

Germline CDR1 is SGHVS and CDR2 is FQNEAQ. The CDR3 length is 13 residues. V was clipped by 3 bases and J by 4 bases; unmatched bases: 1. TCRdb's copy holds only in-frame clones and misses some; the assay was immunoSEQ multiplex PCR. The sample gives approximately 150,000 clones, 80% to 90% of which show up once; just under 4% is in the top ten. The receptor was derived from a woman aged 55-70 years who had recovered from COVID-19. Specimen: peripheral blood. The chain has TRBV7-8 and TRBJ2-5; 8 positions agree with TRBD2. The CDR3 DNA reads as TGTGCCAGCAGCTTCGGGACTAGAGAGACCCAGTACTTC. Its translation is CASSFGTRETQYF.